A single sample is the source of the 32 T cell receptor beta chains below, sequenced in a study of blood T cell repertoires in COVID-19. Clones were read by immunoSEQ multiplex PCR, and TCRdb kept only the in-frame ones, dropping some. The data contain fewer than 50,000 clones, about 83% of them seen just once; the ten biggest clones take up approximately 44%. The sequenced material came from peripheral blood. The origin of the receptors is a woman older than 75 with active or convalescent COVID-19.

The chain recombines TRBV20-1 with TRBJ1-3; D unclear. The germline gives CDR1 DFQATT, CDR2 SNEGSKA (reference sequence). The CDR3 covers 15 residues. Trimming shortened V by 3 bases and J by 1 base, and 13 bases separated the two germline ends. CDR3 sequence: CSASLVRASGNTIYF. CDR3 in DNA: TGCAGTGCTAGTTTAGTGAGGGCGTCTGGAAACACCATATATTTT.

This sequence joins TRBV5-6 and TRBJ2-2; 8 bases are a match to TRBD2. Trimming cost V 4 bases and J 2 bases; bases outside gene matches: 7. Germline loops: CDR1 SGHDT, CDR2 YYEEEE. CDR3 length: 16 amino acids. CDR3 sequence (DNA): TGTGCCAGCAGCGCCACTAGCGGCCTCAACACCGGGGAGCTGTTTTTT. This codes for CASSATSGLNTGELFF.

This rearrangement joins TRBV2 to TRBJ2-1; 9 bases fit TRBD2. Germline CDR1 is SNHLY and CDR2 is FYNNEI. This CDR3 region has 14 residues. After removal of 7 bases from V and 8 bases from J, the junction contained 9 bases not matched to a gene. The DNA of the CDR3 is TGTGCCAGCAATACACCGACTAGCGGTTATGAGCAGTTCTTC. Residues: CASNTPTSGYEQFF.

The chain is built from TRBV6-2 or TRBV6-3 and TRBJ2-5; 9 bases fit TRBD1. The length of the CDR3 is 14 residues. In germline, CDR1 is MNHEY, CDR2 SVGEGT. The V and J ends lost 3 bases and 7 bases, in that order; junction bases with no gene match: 6. The CDR3 loop reads CASSYTGTGWTQYF. DNA for the CDR3: TGTGCCAGCAGTTATACCGGGACAGGGTGGACCCAGTACTTC.

The genes are TRBV30 and TRBJ2-5; 9 bases fit TRBD1. V shed 3 bases and J 4 bases; nucleotides not matched to a gene: 9. The germline CDR1 and CDR2 sequences are GTSNPN and SVGIG (reference sequence). This CDR3 is 15 amino acids long. CDR3 in amino acids: CAWSSGQGSSETQYF. In nucleotides, the CDR3 is TGTGCCTGGAGCTCCGGACAGGGGTCATCAGAGACCCAGTACTTC.

The table lists this clone with a few counts. The V call is TRBV5-1, the J call TRBJ2-3; maybe TRBD1 (6 bases). Germline CDR1 reads SGHRS; CDR2 reads YFSETQ. This CDR3 has 13 amino acids. V was cut by 0 bases and J by 4 bases, with 6 bases left in between. CDR3 sequence reads: CASSLGTADTQYF. In DNA, the CDR3 is TGCGCCAGCAGCTTGGGGACAGCAGATACGCAGTATTTT.

This clone was found a few times. V and J are TRBV27 and TRBJ1-2; no firm D call. V was cut by 3 bases and J by 7 bases, with 12 bases left in between. The CDR3 covers 13 residues. CDR1 is MNHEY, CDR2 SMNVEV, per germline (reference sequence). CDR3 sequence (DNA): TGTGCCAGCAGTTTTAGTGATCGGGGTGGCTACACCTTC. It specifies CASSFSDRGGYTF.

The V call is TRBV27, the J call TRBJ2-3; TRBD2 matches at 8 bases. The germline V gene encodes CDR1 MNHEY and CDR2 SMNVEV (reference sequence). With 6 bases clipped from V and 1 base from J, the junction kept 0 bases outside the gene matches. The CDR3 consists of 13 residues. The CDR3, as DNA: TGTGCCAGCAGACTAGCGGGCACAGATACGCAGTATTTT. As protein: CASRLAGTDTQYF.

This chain connects TRBV27 to TRBJ2-3; D perhaps matches TRBD1 (5 bases). Germline-derived CDR1 and CDR2 are MNHEY and SMNVEV (reference sequence). The CDR3 extends over 16 amino acids. Trimming took 7 bases from V and 0 from J, leaving 17 bases between them. CDR3 sequence (DNA): TGTGCCAGCACCTTCTTAGGGGCAGGGAGCACAGATACGCAGTATTTT. Residues: CASTFLGAGSTDTQYF.

This chain links TRBV5-6 with TRBJ2-2; no reliable D call. Germline V lookup: CDR1 SGHDT, CDR2 YYEEEE. The CDR3 runs to 16 residues. Trimming left V 0 bases short and J 6 bases short, with 15 bases between. The CDR3, as DNA: TGTGCCAGCAGCTTGGTACCGGGTTACGCGTCCGGGGAGCTGTTTTTT. Its protein product is CASSLVPGYASGELFF.

This clone has a single count. J is TRBJ2-3 and V is TRBV18; TRBD1 is a possible D gene (5 bases). CDR3 length: 15 residues. Germline CDR1 KGHSH, CDR2 LQKENI. Trimming left V 2 bases short and J 4 bases short, with 13 bases between. The CDR3 DNA reads TGTGCCAGCTCACCAGGATTTCAGGGCTCAGATACGCAGTATTTT. Its translation is CASSPGFQGSDTQYF.

The chain joins TRBV27 to TRBJ1-2; possibly TRBD1 for D (6 bases). The CDR3 extends over 14 amino acids. Germline V CDR1 and CDR2: MNHEY, SMNVEV (reference sequence). Trimming took off 6 bases at V and 0 bases at J, with 11 bases between the two ends. The CDR3 nucleotides read TGTGCCAGCAGACACAGGGATCCTAACTATGGCTACACCTTC. Translation gives CASRHRDPNYGYTF.

The chain combines TRBV7-9 with TRBJ1-2; TRBD1 matches 10 bases. Germline V gene sequence: CDR1 SEHNR, CDR2 FQNEAQ (reference sequence). Germline trimming cut 7 bases from V and 6 bases from J; bases unmatched to any gene: 8. The CDR3 length is 14 residues. CDR3 in DNA: TGTGCCAGCATCAGACAAGGGACAGGGGATGGCTACACCTTC. Translating gives CASIRQGTGDGYTF.

The chain carries TRBV5-4 and TRBJ1-1; tentatively, D is TRBD1 (6 bases). V lost 3 bases and J lost 4, with 13 bases in between. Per germline, CDR1 SGHNT and CDR2 YYREEE (reference sequence). The CDR3 is made up of 14 amino acids. The CDR3 DNA reads as TGTGCCAGCAGCTCGGGGGGCGGGAGCACTGAAGCTTTCTTT. It yields the protein CASSSGGGSTEAFF.

The chain is built from TRBV12-3 or TRBV12-4 and TRBJ1-1, with D perhaps matching TRBD1 (5 bases). Trimming cost V 5 bases and J 1 base, with 8 bases left between them. The CDR3 runs 13 residues. DNA for the CDR3: TGTGCCAGCAGTAAAGGACAGAACACTGAAGCTTTCTTT. This gives the protein CASSKGQNTEAFF.

The gene calls are TRBV11-2 and TRBJ1-1; D remains unclear. Germline CDR1 and CDR2: SGHAT and FQNNGV. Trimming left V 2 bases short and J 8 bases short, with 15 bases between. The CDR3 sequence is 14 residues long. The CDR3 DNA sequence: TGTGCCAGCAGCTTATGGCTCGTGGGCCGAGAAGCTTTCTTT. Amino acids: CASSLWLVGREAFF.

The rearrangement joins TRBV4-1 to TRBJ1-5, with D perhaps matching TRBD1 (6 bases). Trimming removed 0 bases from V and 2 bases from J, with 14 bases in between. This CDR3 contains 17 residues. Germline V gene sequence: CDR1 MGHRA, CDR2 YSYEKL. In DNA, the CDR3 is TGCGCCAGCAGCCAAGAGGGGGACATTTTCGGCAATCAGCCCCAGCATTTT. Its protein is CASSQEGDIFGNQPQHF.

The rearrangement joins TRBV24-1 to TRBJ2-1; 8 nucleotides agree with TRBD1. Germline CDR1 is KGHDR and CDR2 is SFDVKD. V dropped 5 bases and J dropped 14; count of bases not matched to a gene: 4. The CDR3 extends over 11 amino acids. This CDR3 is CATSAPTGEFF. CDR3 in DNA: TGTGCCACCAGTGCCCCGACAGGGGAGTTCTTC.

V gene TRBV9 combines with J gene TRBJ2-7, with 10 bases fitting TRBD2. CDR1 and CDR2 (germline): SGDLS, YYNGEE. The CDR3 extends over 15 amino acids. The V segment lost 4 bases and the J segment 5 bases; nucleotides outside the gene matches: 9. The CDR3 protein is CASSPTGTSVNEQYF. For the CDR3, the DNA is TGTGCCAGCAGCCCAACGGGGACTAGCGTCAACGAGCAGTACTTC. Full variable domain (missing parts from reference TRBV9 and TRBJ2-7): DSGVTQTPKHLITATGQRVTLRCSPRSGDLSVYWYQQSLDQGLQFLIQYYNGEERAKGNILERFSAQQFPDLHSELNLSSLELGDSALYFCASSPTGTSVNEQYFGPGTRLTVT.

The CDR3: CASSFGQGGAEAFF. In nucleotides, the CDR3 is TGTGCCAGCAGCTTTGGCCAGGGTGGCGCTGAAGCTTTCTTT. The chain recombines TRBV5-4 with TRBJ1-1; TRBD1 is a possible D gene (5 bases). Germline lookup yields CDR1 SGHNT and CDR2 YYREEE (reference sequence). This CDR3 is 14 amino acids long. Trimming took 2 bases from V and 6 from J, leaving 14 bases between them.

The chain is built from TRBV3-1 (or the pseudogene TRBV3-2) and TRBJ1-2; D might be TRBD1 (6 bases). Trimming left V 0 bases short and J 8 bases short, with 13 bases between. This CDR3 comprises 14 residues. CDR1 LGHDT and CDR2 YNNKEL come from the germline V gene (reference sequence). The CDR3 reads CASSQDVGTGGYTF. CDR3 coding DNA: TGTGCCAGCAGCCAAGATGTGGGAACAGGGGGCTACACCTTC.

This chain uses TRBV19 with TRBJ2-2, with 11 nucleotides matching TRBD2. The germline gives CDR1 LNHDA, CDR2 SQIVND (reference sequence). Trimming removed 5 bases from V and 10 bases from J; junction bases left unmatched: 9. The length of the CDR3 is 15 residues. CDR3 residues: CASSGVAGGSEELFF. The CDR3 DNA reads as TGTGCCAGTAGTGGTGTAGCGGGAGGGTCCGAGGAGCTGTTTTTT.

This clone was observed a single time. The rearrangement uses TRBV3-1 (or the pseudogene TRBV3-2) and TRBJ1-2, with 11 nucleotides matching TRBD1. This CDR3 has 15 amino acids. Germline assignment: CDR1 LGHDT and CDR2 YNNKEL (reference sequence). The junction had 5 bases not matched to a gene; V was cut back by 4 bases and J by 4 bases. The CDR3 sequence: CASSPRDRGIYGYTF. The CDR3, as DNA: TGTGCCAGCAGCCCCCGGGACAGGGGGATCTATGGCTACACCTTC.

This chain links TRBV19 with TRBJ2-2; tentative D call: TRBD2 (5 bases). Between the trimmed V and J ends, which lost 4 bases and 1 base, there was a span of 10 bases. CDR1 and CDR2 from the germline V gene are LNHDA and SQIVND (reference sequence). The CDR3 has 15 residues. This CDR3 is CASSSLGENTGELFF. DNA for the CDR3: TGTGCCAGTAGTAGTCTCGGGGAGAACACCGGGGAGCTGTTTTTT.

The rearrangement links TRBV14 to TRBJ2-5, with D unclear. The V gene lost 1 base and the J gene lost 4 bases, with 19 bases spanning the gap. CDR1 is SGHDN and CDR2 is FVKESK in the germline V gene. The CDR3 sequence is 17 residues long. The CDR3 loop reads CASSQGAGPINGETQYF. Written as DNA, the CDR3 is TGTGCCAGCAGCCAAGGGGCAGGTCCTATAAATGGAGAGACCCAGTACTTC. The whole variable domain, remainder taken from reference TRBV14 and TRBJ2-5, is EAGVTQFPSHSVIEKGQTVTLRCDPISGHDNLYWYRRVMGKEIKFLLHFVKESKQDESGMPNNRFLAERTGGTYSTLKVQPAELEDSGVYFCASSQGAGPINGETQYFGPGTRLLVL.

CDR3 region: CASSLGTETNYGYTF. The CDR3 DNA follows: TGCGCCAGCAGCTTGGGGACAGAGACTAACTATGGCTACACCTTC. The chain has TRBV5-1 and TRBJ1-2; tentative D call: TRBD1 (6 bases). Trimming took off 0 bases at V and 0 bases at J, with 9 bases between the two ends. This CDR3 comprises 15 residues. CDR1 and CDR2 from the germline V gene are SGHRS and YFSETQ.

The V gene is TRBV4-1, the J gene TRBJ2-2; 10 nucleotides match TRBD2. From germline, CDR1 is MGHRA and CDR2 YSYEKL. The junction had 2 bases not matched to a gene; V was cut back by 1 base and J by 0 bases. CDR3 length equals 17 residues. CDR3 loop: CASSQVLAGANTGELFF. CDR3 coding DNA: TGCGCCAGCAGCCAAGTGCTAGCGGGAGCGAACACCGGGGAGCTGTTTTTT.

The count of this clone is one. The chain carries TRBV5-1 and TRBJ1-2; 7 bases agree with TRBD1. This CDR3 region has 14 residues. V was pared by 0 bases and J by 3 bases, with 2 bases of the junction left unmatched. Germline assignment: CDR1 SGHRS and CDR2 YFSETQ. Here the CDR3 reads CASSLDRGDYGYTF. The DNA for the CDR3 is TGCGCCAGCAGCTTGGACAGGGGCGACTATGGCTACACCTTC.

This chain connects TRBV27 to TRBJ1-1; D call uncertain. Trimming took 7 bases from V and 7 from J, leaving 13 bases between them. This CDR3 spans 12 amino acids. Germline CDR1 and CDR2: MNHEY and SMNVEV (reference sequence). The DNA of the CDR3 is TGTGCCAGCAAACTGGCGGGGAGTGAAGCTTTCTTT. Its translation is CASKLAGSEAFF.

The chain recombines TRBV4-2 with TRBJ1-4; 10 nucleotides match TRBD1. The CDR3 is 16 residues long. Trimming removed 3 bases from V and 7 bases from J; junction bases left unmatched: 8. CDR1 is LGHNA, CDR2 YNFKEQ, per germline. The CDR3 DNA follows: TGTGCCAGCAGCCAGAACCCGGGACAGGGGCTTGAAAAACTGTTTTTT. Amino acids: CASSQNPGQGLEKLFF.

This chain connects TRBV27 to TRBJ2-7, with D possibly matching TRBD1 (6 bases). Between the trimmed V and J ends, which lost 2 bases and 3 bases, there was a span of 11 bases. In germline, CDR1 is MNHEY, CDR2 SMNVEV (reference sequence). The CDR3 totals 14 residues. The CDR3 DNA is TGTGCCAGCAGTTTAGTTGCGGACAGCTACGAGCAGTACTTC. This gives the protein CASSLVADSYEQYF.

The chain uses TRBV29-1 and TRBJ2-5; perhaps TRBD1 as D (5 bases). The length of the CDR3 is 13 residues. Germline V gives CDR1 SQVTM, CDR2 ANQGSEA. The ends were cut back, 4 bases at V and 1 base at J, with 10 bases in the middle. The CDR3 nucleotides are TGCAGCGTTGGCAGGGTTCCCCAAGAGACCCAGTACTTC. Translation: CSVGRVPQETQYF.